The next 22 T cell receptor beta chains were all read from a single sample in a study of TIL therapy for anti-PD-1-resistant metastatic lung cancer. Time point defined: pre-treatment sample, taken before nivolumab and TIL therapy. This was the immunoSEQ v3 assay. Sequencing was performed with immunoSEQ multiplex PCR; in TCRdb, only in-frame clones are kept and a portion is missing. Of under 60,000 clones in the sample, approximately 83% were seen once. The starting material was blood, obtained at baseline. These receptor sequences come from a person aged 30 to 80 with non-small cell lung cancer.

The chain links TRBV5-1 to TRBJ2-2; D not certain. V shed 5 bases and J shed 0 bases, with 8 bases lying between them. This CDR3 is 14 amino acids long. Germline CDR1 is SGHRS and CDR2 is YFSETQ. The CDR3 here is CASSLTSNTGELFF. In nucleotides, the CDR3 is TGCGCCAGCAGTTTAACATCGAACACCGGGGAGCTGTTTTTT.

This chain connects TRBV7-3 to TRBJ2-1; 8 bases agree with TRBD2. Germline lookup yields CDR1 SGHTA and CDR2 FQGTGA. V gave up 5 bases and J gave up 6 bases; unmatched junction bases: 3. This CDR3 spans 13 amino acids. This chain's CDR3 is CASSLGTSNEQFF. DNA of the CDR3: TGTGCCAGCAGCCTCGGGACTAGCAATGAGCAGTTCTTC.

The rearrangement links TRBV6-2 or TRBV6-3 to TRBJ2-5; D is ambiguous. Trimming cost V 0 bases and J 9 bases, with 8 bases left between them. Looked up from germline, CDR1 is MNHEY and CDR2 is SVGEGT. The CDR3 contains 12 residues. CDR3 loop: CASSYSLQAQYF. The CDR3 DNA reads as TGTGCCAGCAGTTACTCCCTCCAGGCCCAGTACTTC.

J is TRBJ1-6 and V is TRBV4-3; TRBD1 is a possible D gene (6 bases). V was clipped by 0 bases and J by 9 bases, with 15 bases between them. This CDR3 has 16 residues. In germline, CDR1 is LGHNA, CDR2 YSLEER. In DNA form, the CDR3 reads TGCGCCAGCAGCCAAGACTTACAGGGTGTTATTTCACCCCTCCACTTT. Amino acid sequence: CASSQDLQGVISPLHF.

In nucleotides, the CDR3 is TGTGCCAGCAGTCCCCTGGACAGGGGGAACACTGAAGCTTTCTTT. It codes for CASSPLDRGNTEAFF. This rearrangement joins TRBV28 to TRBJ1-1; 9 bases line up with TRBD1. The CDR3 has 15 residues. Trimming at V came to 5 bases and at J to 1 base, leaving 5 bases not matched to a gene. The V gene's germline CDR1 is MDHEN and CDR2 SYDVKM.

The DNA for the CDR3 is TGTGCCAGCCAAAGGAGGGATACAAGCACAGATACGCAGTATTTT. It specifies CASQRRDTSTDTQYF. The chain employs TRBV27 and TRBJ2-3, with D possibly being TRBD2 (6 bases). The CDR3 length is 15 residues. Germline loops: CDR1 MNHEY, CDR2 SMNVEV (reference sequence). Between the trimmed V and J ends, which lost 8 bases and 0 bases, there was a span of 15 bases.

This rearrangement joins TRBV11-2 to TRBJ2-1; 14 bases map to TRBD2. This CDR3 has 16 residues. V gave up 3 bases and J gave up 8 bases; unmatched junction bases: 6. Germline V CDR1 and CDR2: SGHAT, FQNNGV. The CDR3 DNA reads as TGTGCCAGCAGCTTCCGACTAGCGGGAGGGTGGGATGAGCAGTTCTTC. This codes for CASSFRLAGGWDEQFF. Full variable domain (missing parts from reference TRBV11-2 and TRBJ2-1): EAGVAQSPRYKIIEKRQSVAFWCNPISGHATLYWYQQILGQGPKLLIQFQNNGVVDDSQLPKDRFSAERLKGVDSTLKIQPAKLEDSAVYLCASSFRLAGGWDEQFFGPGTRLTVL.

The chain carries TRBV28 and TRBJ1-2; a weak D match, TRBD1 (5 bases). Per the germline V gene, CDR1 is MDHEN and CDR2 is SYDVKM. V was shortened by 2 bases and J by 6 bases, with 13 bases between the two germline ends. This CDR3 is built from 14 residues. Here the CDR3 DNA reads TGTGCCAGCAGTTTAAGCGGGGTGGGGGATGGCTACACCTTC. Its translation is CASSLSGVGDGYTF.

Written as DNA, the CDR3 is TGTGCCAGCAGCACTTGGACAGGTGACACAGATACGCAGTATTTT. Translating it yields CASSTWTGDTDTQYF. V usage is TRBV9 and J usage is TRBJ2-3, with 7 bases aligning to TRBD1. The CDR3 length is 15 residues. V dropped 4 bases and J dropped 2; count of bases not matched to a gene: 7. Germline V gives CDR1 SGDLS, CDR2 YYNGEE.

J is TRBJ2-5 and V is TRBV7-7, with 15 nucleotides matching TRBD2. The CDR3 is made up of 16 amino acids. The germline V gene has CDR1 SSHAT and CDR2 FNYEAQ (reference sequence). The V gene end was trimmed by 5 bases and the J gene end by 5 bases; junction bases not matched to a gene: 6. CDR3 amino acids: CASSPRTSGGVETQYF. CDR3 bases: TGTGCCAGCAGCCCTCGGACTAGCGGGGGGGTTGAGACCCAGTACTTC.

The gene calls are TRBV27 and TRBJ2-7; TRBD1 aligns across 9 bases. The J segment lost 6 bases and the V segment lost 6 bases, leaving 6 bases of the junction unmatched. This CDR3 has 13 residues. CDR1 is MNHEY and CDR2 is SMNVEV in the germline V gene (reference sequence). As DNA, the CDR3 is TGTGCCAGCAGGGGACAGGGAGGCGGCGAGCAGTACTTC. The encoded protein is CASRGQGGGEQYF.

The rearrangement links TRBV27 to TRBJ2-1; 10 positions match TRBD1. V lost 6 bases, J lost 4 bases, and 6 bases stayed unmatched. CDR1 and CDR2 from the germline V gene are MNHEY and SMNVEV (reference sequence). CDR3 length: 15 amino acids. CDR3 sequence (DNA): TGTGCCAGCAGCGTCGGGACAGGGGCATACAATGAGCAGTTCTTC. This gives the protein CASSVGTGAYNEQFF.

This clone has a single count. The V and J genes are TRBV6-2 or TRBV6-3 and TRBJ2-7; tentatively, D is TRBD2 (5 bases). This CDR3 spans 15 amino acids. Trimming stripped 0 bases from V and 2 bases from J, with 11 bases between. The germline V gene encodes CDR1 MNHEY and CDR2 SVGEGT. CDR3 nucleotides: TGTGCCAGCAGTTACTCCGACGAGGGCCCCTACGAGCAGTACTTC. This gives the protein CASSYSDEGPYEQYF.

The CDR3 is CASSLMGVGTEAFF. DNA for the CDR3: TGTGCCAGCAGTCTGATGGGGGTTGGCACTGAAGCTTTCTTT. The chain links TRBV11-2 to TRBJ1-1; D may be TRBD1 (5 bases). The V end was cut by 6 bases, the J end by 4 bases, with 15 bases between. Germline CDR1 SGHAT, CDR2 FQNNGV. The CDR3 runs to 14 residues.

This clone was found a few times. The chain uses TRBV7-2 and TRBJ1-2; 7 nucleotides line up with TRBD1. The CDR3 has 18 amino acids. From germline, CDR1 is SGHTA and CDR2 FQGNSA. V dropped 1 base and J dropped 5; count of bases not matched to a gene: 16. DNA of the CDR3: TGTGCCAGCAGCTTAGAGGCGATCGGGGAGGGGGCAGGATATGGCTACACCTTC. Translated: CASSLEAIGEGAGYGYTF.

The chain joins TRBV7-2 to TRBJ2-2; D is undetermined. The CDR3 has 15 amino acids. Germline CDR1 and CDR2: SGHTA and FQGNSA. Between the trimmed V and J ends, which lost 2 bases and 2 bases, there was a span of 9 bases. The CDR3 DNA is TGTGCCAGCAGCTTATGGCCCAGCAACACCGGGGAGCTGTTTTTT. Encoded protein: CASSLWPSNTGELFF.

The CDR3 spells CASSQDSSYEQYF. The CDR3 nucleotides read TGTGCCAGCAGCCAAGATAGCTCCTACGAGCAGTACTTC. This rearrangement joins TRBV3-1 (or the pseudogene TRBV3-2) to TRBJ2-7; no definite D call. This CDR3 comprises 13 residues. The V end was cut by 0 bases, the J end by 0 bases, with 3 bases between. Germline values: CDR1 LGHDT, CDR2 YNNKEL (reference sequence).

Here the CDR3 DNA reads TGTGCCAGCGGTGGGGGTCGGCTGGACGACGAGCAGTACTTC. Its translation: CASGGGRLDDEQYF. This chain links TRBV9 with TRBJ2-7, with D tentatively TRBD1 or TRBD2 (5 bases each). The germline V and J ends were trimmed by 7 bases and 5 bases, with 19 bases remaining between them. Germline V gene lookup returns CDR1 SGDLS and CDR2 YYNGEE. The CDR3 runs 14 residues.

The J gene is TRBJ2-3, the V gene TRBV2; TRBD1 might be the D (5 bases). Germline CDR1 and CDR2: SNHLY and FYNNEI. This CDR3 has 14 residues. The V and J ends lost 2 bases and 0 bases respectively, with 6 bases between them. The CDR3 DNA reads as TGTGCCAGCAGTGAACAGGGTAGCACAGATACGCAGTATTTT. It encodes CASSEQGSTDTQYF.

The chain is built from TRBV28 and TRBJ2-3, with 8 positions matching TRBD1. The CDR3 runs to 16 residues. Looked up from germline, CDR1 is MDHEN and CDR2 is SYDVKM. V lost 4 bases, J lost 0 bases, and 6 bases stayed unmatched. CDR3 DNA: TGTGCCAGCAGTTCCCCGACAGGGGCGAGCACAGATACGCAGTATTTT. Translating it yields CASSSPTGASTDTQYF.

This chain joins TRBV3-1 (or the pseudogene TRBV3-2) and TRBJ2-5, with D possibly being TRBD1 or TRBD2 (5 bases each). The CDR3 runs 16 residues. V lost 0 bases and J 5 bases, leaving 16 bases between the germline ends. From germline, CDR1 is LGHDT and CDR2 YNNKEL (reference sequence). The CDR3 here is CASSQERLDWGETQYF. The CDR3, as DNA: TGTGCCAGCAGCCAAGAGAGATTGGATTGGGGGGAGACCCAGTACTTC.

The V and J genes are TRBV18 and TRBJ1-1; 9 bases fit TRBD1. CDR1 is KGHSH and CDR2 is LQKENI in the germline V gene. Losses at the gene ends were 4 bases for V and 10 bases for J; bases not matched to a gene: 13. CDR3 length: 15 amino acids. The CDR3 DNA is TGTGCCAGCTCACGGGGGACAGGGCCTAACAGGGGAGCTTTCTTT. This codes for CASSRGTGPNRGAFF.